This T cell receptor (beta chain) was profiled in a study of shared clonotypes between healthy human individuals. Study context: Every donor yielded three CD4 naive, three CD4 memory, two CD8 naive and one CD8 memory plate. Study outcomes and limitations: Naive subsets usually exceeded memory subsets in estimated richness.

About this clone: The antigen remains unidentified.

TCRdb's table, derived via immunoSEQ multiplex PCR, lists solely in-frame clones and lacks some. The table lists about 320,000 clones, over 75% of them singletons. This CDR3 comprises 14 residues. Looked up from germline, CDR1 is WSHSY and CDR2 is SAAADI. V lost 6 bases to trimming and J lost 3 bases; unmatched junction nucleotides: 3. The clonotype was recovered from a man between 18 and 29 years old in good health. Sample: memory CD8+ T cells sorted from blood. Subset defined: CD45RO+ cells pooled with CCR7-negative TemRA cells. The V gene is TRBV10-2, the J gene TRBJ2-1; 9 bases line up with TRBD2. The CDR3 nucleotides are TGCGCCAGCAGACTAGCGGGCCACTACAATGAGCAGTTCTTC. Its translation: CASRLAGHYNEQFF.